Presented here are 9 T cell receptor beta chains from one specimen sequenced in a study of regulatory T cells in long-lasting Graves disease listed by TCRdb under 2021. Libraries were built with multiplex PCR. Sequencing relied on an Illumina HiSeq 4000. CDR3 regions were amplified by Arm-PCR with iRepertoire HTBI primers to construct TCR beta libraries. TCRdb passed the public sequencing reads through fastp at Q25 and MiXCR, retaining productive beta sequences. Every entry covers one CDR3 protein and lists the most common genes and DNA from its rows. Counted in this sample were 250,000 or so distinct CDR3 sequences; roughly 18% of them appeared once. The top ten clonotypes cover 11% to 15% of the sample. This sample's time point label indicates: newly diagnosed GD, antithyroid drugs for less than 3 months. For both TCR sequencing and RNA sequencing, RNA was extracted from PBMCs using TRIzol. Another study also made use of these data, one on T cells in Graves' hyperthyroidism and ophthalmopathy.

The sample consisted of peripheral blood mononuclear cells (PBMCs), taken at new diagnosis, from a patient treated with antithyroid drugs. These receptors originate from a woman in her 30s with Graves disease. Donor details come from another sample of the same person, matched by shared clones.

This clonotype was found many times. This sequence joins TRBV4-1 and TRBJ2-3; D uncertain. The CDR3 length is 14 residues. The ends were cut back, 4 bases at V and 2 bases at J, with 10 bases in the middle. The germline V gene encodes CDR1 MGHRA and CDR2 YSYEKL. In DNA, the CDR3 is TGCGCCAGCAGCCTGCAGGAGTTCACAGATACGCAGTATTTT. Translating it yields CASSLQEFTDTQYF.

At least ten counts were recorded for this clonotype. The chain links TRBV6-1 to TRBJ1-4; D possibly corresponds to TRBD1 (5 bases). With 6 bases removed from V and 6 bases from J, the gap between germline ends came to 17 bases. The CDR3 contains 15 residues. Germline V gene lookup returns CDR1 MNHNS and CDR2 SASEGT. CDR3 in DNA: TGTGCCAGCAGCCCCGGGGAGGGGTTTGATGAAAAACTGTTTTTT. Protein product: CASSPGEGFDEKLFF.

This clonotype was counted many times. This chain joins TRBV5-5 and TRBJ1-3; 7 bases are shared with TRBD1. V dropped 2 bases and J dropped 8; count of bases not matched to a gene: 10. Germline loops: CDR1 SGHKS, CDR2 YYEKEE (reference sequence). The CDR3 loop spans 15 amino acids. The CDR3 DNA is TGTGCCAGCAGCTTTCGAGAGTGGGACAGACACACCATATATTTT. This gives the protein CASSFREWDRHTIYF. The full variable domain, rest sourced from reference TRBV5-5 and TRBJ1-3, is DAGVTQSPTHLIKTRGQQVTLRCSPISGHKSVSWYQQVLGQGPQFIFQYYEKEERGRGNFPDRFSARQFPNYSSELNVNALLLGDSALYLCASSFREWDRHTIYFGEGSWLTVV.

This clonotype was seen many times. The V gene is TRBV9, the J gene TRBJ1-6, with 8 nucleotides matching TRBD1. The CDR3 has 12 amino acids. Germline-derived CDR1 and CDR2 are SGDLS and YYNGEE. Trimming took 3 bases from V and 15 from J; bases not matched to a gene: 5. CDR3 in DNA: TGTGCCAGCAGCGGAGGGACAGGCCGCCTCCACTTT. Encoded protein: CASSGGTGRLHF. The whole variable domain, filled in from reference TRBV9 and TRBJ1-6, reads DSGVTQTPKHLITATGQRVTLRCSPRSGDLSVYWYQQSLDQGLQFLIQYYNGEERAKGNILERFSAQQFPDLHSELNLSSLELGDSALYFCASSGGTGRLHFGNGTRLTVT.

The chain uses TRBV29-1 and TRBJ1-2, with TRBD1 identical over 8 bases. The V gene's germline CDR1 is SQVTM and CDR2 ANQGSEA. The V and J ends lost 4 bases and 2 bases, in that order; junction bases with no gene match: 9. The CDR3 spans 15 residues. The CDR3 region has the DNA TGCAGCGTTGGGGGGGGTCAGGGGGCGAACTATGGCTACACCTTC. It codes for CSVGGGQGANYGYTF.

This clonotype has a handful of counts. An end of the junction does not agree with germline; a read error may underlie this. The V gene is TRBV18, the J gene TRBJ2-7; the match to TRBD1 covers 10 bases. Germline V CDR1 and CDR2: KGHSH, LQKENI. The CDR3 has 15 residues. The CDR3 DNA is TGTGCCAGCTCACCAGACGGACAGGGGGGCGACGAGCAGCACTTC. Its protein product is CASSPDGQGGDEQHF.

The chain couples TRBV6-6 to TRBJ1-2; 10 bases are a match to TRBD1. The germline CDR1 and CDR2 sequences are MNHNY and SVGAGI (reference sequence). Trimming cost V 0 bases and J 5 bases; bases outside gene matches: 6. The CDR3 is 16 residues long. The CDR3 DNA reads as TGTGCCAGCAGTTACTCGAGGGACAGGGGCCGGTATGGCTACACCTTC. Translating it yields CASSYSRDRGRYGYTF.

There are a few counts of this clonotype. V gene TRBV19 combines with J gene TRBJ2-4, with D possibly called TRBD1 or TRBD2 (6 bases each). The CDR3 consists of 13 residues. Germline V lookup: CDR1 LNHDA, CDR2 SQIVND (reference sequence). V lost 5 bases and J lost 7, with 12 bases in between. The CDR3 loop is CASSFHGGNIQYF. The DNA for the CDR3 is TGTGCCAGTAGTTTCCACGGGGGCAACATTCAGTACTTC. The entire variable domain, with the rest obtained from reference TRBV19 and TRBJ2-4, is as follows: DGGITQSPKYLFRKEGQNVTLSCEQNLNHDAMYWYRQDPGQGLRLIYYSQIVNDFQKGDIAEGYSVSREKKESFPLTVTSAQKNPTAFYLCASSFHGGNIQYFGAGTRLSVL.

This clonotype was seen ten or more times. The chain joins TRBV24-1 to TRBJ1-5, with TRBD1 as a possible D gene (5 bases). With 0 bases removed from V and 11 bases from J, the gap between germline ends came to 22 bases. CDR3 length: 17 amino acids. Germline V gene lookup returns CDR1 KGHDR and CDR2 SFDVKD. The CDR3 reads CATSDLQCQGDRWAQHF. For the CDR3, the DNA is TGTGCCACCAGTGATTTGCAGTGTCAGGGCGACCGATGGGCCCAGCATTTT.